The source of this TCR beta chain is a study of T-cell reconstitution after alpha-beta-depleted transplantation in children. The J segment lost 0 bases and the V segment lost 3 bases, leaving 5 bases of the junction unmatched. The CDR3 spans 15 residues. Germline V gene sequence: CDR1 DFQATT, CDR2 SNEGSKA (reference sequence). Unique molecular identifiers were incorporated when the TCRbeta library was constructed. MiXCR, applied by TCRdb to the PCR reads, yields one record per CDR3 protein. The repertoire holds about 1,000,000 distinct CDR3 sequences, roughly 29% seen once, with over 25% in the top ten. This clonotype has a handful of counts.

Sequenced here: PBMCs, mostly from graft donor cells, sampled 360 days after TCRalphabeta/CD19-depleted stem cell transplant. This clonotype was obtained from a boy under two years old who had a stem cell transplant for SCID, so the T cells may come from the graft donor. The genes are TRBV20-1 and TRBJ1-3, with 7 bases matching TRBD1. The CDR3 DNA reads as TGCAGTGCTAGCCCTGACAGGGTCTCTGGAAACACCATATATTTT. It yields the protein CSASPDRVSGNTIYF.